These T cell receptor beta chains were read from a single sample in a study of blood T cells in healthy people across ages. A single record per CDR3 protein comes from TCRdb applying MiXCR to the 5' RACE reads. The profile shows about 1,500,000 distinct CDR3 sequences, 28% of them singletons. Source material: blood. The source is a woman aged 25 to 39 in good health. The CDR3 runs from the conserved cysteine through the conserved F or W. D genes are given only for firm matches. Clone size is given for some rows only: seen once, a few or many times, or a class if the clone is expanded.

D gene: NA; clone size: many; V gene: TRBV20-1; J gene: TRBJ2-5; CDR3 DNA: TGCAGTGCTAGACCCGGAGGGGGGAAGACCCAGTACTTC; CDR3 protein: CSARPGGGKTQYF
D gene: NA; clone size: NA; V gene: TRBV12-3/TRBV12-4; J gene: TRBJ2-7; CDR3 DNA: TGTGCCAGCAGCAAAAGGTACCCCTACGAGCAGTACTTC; CDR3 protein: CASSKRYPYEQYF
D gene: NA; clone size: NA; V gene: TRBV20-1; J gene: TRBJ1-4; CDR3 DNA: TGCAGTGCTAGAAGGCGGTCTAATGAAAAACTGTTTTTT; CDR3 protein: CSARRRSNEKLFF
D gene: TRBD2; clone size: NA; V gene: TRBV5-1; J gene: TRBJ2-1; CDR3 DNA: TGCGCCAGCAGCCCAGAGGGACTAGCGGGAAACAATGAGCAGTTCTTC; CDR3 protein: CASSPEGLAGNNEQFF
D gene: TRBD1; clone size: few; V gene: TRBV12-3/TRBV12-4; J gene: TRBJ2-5; CDR3 DNA: TGTGCCAGCAGTTTTGGGGGGGACAGGGAAAAAGAGCAGTACTTC; CDR3 protein: CASSFGGDREKEQYF
D gene: NA; clone size: few; V gene: TRBV7-9; J gene: TRBJ2-3; CDR3 DNA: TGTGCCAGCAGCGCTTACCGACAGGCAACTACAGATACGCGGTATTTT; CDR3 protein: CASSAYRQATTDTRYF
D gene: NA; clone size: many; V gene: TRBV7-2; J gene: TRBJ2-5; CDR3 DNA: TGTGCCAGCAGCTTACTAGGCGCCGGGTTAAGAGAGACCCAGTACTTC; CDR3 protein: CASSLLGAGLRETQYF
D gene: TRBD2; clone size: NA; V gene: TRBV18; J gene: TRBJ2-7; CDR3 DNA: TGTGCCAGCGCCGAACTAGCGGGGGGGCCTGAGCAGTACTTC; CDR3 protein: CASAELAGGPEQYF
D gene: TRBD1; clone size: NA; V gene: TRBV7-2; J gene: TRBJ1-5; CDR3 DNA: TGTGCCAGCAGCCGACAGGGAAACATACTTAATCAGCCCCAGCATTTT; CDR3 protein: CASSRQGNILNQPQHF
D gene: NA; clone size: NA; V gene: TRBV6-2/TRBV6-3; J gene: TRBJ2-7; CDR3 DNA: TGTGCCAGCAGCCGGACAGTTCCCGAGCAGTACTTC; CDR3 protein: CASSRTVPEQYF
D gene: NA; clone size: few; V gene: TRBV7-2; J gene: TRBJ2-5; CDR3 DNA: TGTGCCAGCAGCTCCCTCCCGGCGGGAAGTTTGGAGACCCAGTACTTC; CDR3 protein: CASSSLPAGSLETQYF
D gene: TRBD2; clone size: NA; V gene: TRBV5-1; J gene: TRBJ2-3; CDR3 DNA: TGCGCCAGCAGCTTGGATGGACTAGCGGGGGATACGCAGTATTTT; CDR3 protein: CASSLDGLAGDTQYF
D gene: NA; clone size: NA; V gene: TRBV11-2; J gene: TRBJ2-1; CDR3 DNA: TGTGCCAGCAGCTTAGGGGAACTGTTCAATGAGCAGTTCTTC; CDR3 protein: CASSLGELFNEQFF
D gene: NA; clone size: few; V gene: TRBV20-1; J gene: TRBJ2-2; CDR3 DNA: TGCAGTGCTCCGGGACTCTGGAACACCGGGGAGCTGTTTTTT; CDR3 protein: CSAPGLWNTGELFF
D gene: TRBD1; clone size: NA; V gene: TRBV28; J gene: TRBJ1-2; CDR3 DNA: TGTGCCAGCTCCGGGACAGGGGTCTCCCGCTACACCTTC; CDR3 protein: CASSGTGVSRYTF
D gene: TRBD2; clone size: few; V gene: TRBV10-1; J gene: TRBJ2-2; CDR3 DNA: TGCGCCAGCAGTGATAGGACTAGCGGGAGTATGGGCACCGGGGAGCTGTTTTTT; CDR3 protein: CASSDRTSGSMGTGELFF
D gene: NA; clone size: many; V gene: TRBV12-5; J gene: TRBJ2-7; CDR3 DNA: TGTGCTAGTGTTCCTAACATAGGCCGCGAAGAGCAGTACTTC; CDR3 protein: CASVPNIGREEQYF
D gene: NA; clone size: NA; V gene: TRBV5-5; J gene: TRBJ2-3; CDR3 DNA: TGTGCCAGCAGCTTGATACTAGGGGGGTCAGATACGCAGTATTTT; CDR3 protein: CASSLILGGSDTQYF
D gene: NA; clone size: NA; V gene: TRBV7-9; J gene: TRBJ1-1; CDR3 DNA: TGTGCCAGCCGACGAACCCCCCTAGACAGAGGGGGGGAACGCACTGAAGCTTTCTTT; CDR3 protein: CASRRTPLDRGGERTEAFF
D gene: TRBD1; clone size: few; V gene: TRBV6-5; J gene: TRBJ1-2; CDR3 DNA: TGTGCCAGCACTCGAACCGACAGGGGTGGAGGCTACACCTTC; CDR3 protein: CASTRTDRGGGYTF
D gene: NA; clone size: NA; V gene: TRBV7-9; J gene: TRBJ1-2; CDR3 DNA: TGTGCCAGCAGTCGAGACAGGAGCGCTGGGGGCTATGGCTACACCTTC; CDR3 protein: CASSRDRSAGGYGYTF
D gene: NA; clone size: NA; V gene: TRBV4-2; J gene: TRBJ2-3; CDR3 DNA: TGTGCCAGCAGCCAAGAGGTCGTGGATACGCAGTATTTT; CDR3 protein: CASSQEVVDTQYF
D gene: NA; clone size: many; V gene: TRBV20-1; J gene: TRBJ1-2; CDR3 DNA: TGCAGTGCTAGGGACAGCCCTATCGGCTACACCTTC; CDR3 protein: CSARDSPIGYTF
D gene: NA; clone size: NA; V gene: TRBV7-2; J gene: TRBJ2-1; CDR3 DNA: TGTGCCAGCAGCTTAGGGGCCGCGCAGTTCTTC; CDR3 protein: CASSLGAAQFF
D gene: NA; clone size: NA; V gene: TRBV7-2; J gene: TRBJ2-3; CDR3 DNA: TGTGCCAGCAGCATCGTTTCCACGCAGTATTTT; CDR3 protein: CASSIVSTQYF
D gene: NA; clone size: once; V gene: TRBV18; J gene: TRBJ2-5; CDR3 DNA: TGTGCCAGCTCACCGGTTGCGTCTCATCAAGAGACCCAGTACTTC; CDR3 protein: CASSPVASHQETQYF
D gene: NA; clone size: few; V gene: TRBV3-1; J gene: TRBJ1-2; CDR3 DNA: TGTGCCAGCAGGGGGGTCTCTGTGGCCCCAGAAACATATGGCTACACCTTC; CDR3 protein: CASRGVSVAPETYGYTF
D gene: TRBD1; clone size: NA; V gene: TRBV29-1; J gene: TRBJ1-1; CDR3 DNA: TGCAGCGTTGAAAGGCAGGGGGCTGAAGCTTTCTTT; CDR3 protein: CSVERQGAEAFF
D gene: NA; clone size: NA; V gene: TRBV6-1; J gene: TRBJ2-7; CDR3 DNA: TGTGCCAGCAGTGAAGCCCTGACAGCCACCTACGAGCAGTACTTC; CDR3 protein: CASSEALTATYEQYF
D gene: NA; clone size: many; V gene: TRBV7-9; J gene: TRBJ2-7; CDR3 DNA: TGTGCCAGCCTCGGGATAACCAACGAGCAGTACTTC; CDR3 protein: CASLGITNEQYF
D gene: NA; clone size: few; V gene: TRBV6-5; J gene: TRBJ2-2; CDR3 DNA: TGTGCCACCAACAACCCATCTGGGTCCGGGGAGCTGTTTTTT; CDR3 protein: CATNNPSGSGELFF
D gene: NA; clone size: many; V gene: TRBV5-5; J gene: TRBJ2-1; CDR3 DNA: TGTGCCAGCAGCTTAGTGGTCGTTTCCCCCTACAATGAGCAGTTCTTC; CDR3 protein: CASSLVVVSPYNEQFF
D gene: NA; clone size: NA; V gene: TRBV5-1; J gene: TRBJ2-5; CDR3 DNA: TGTGCCACCAGACAGAACCACGGAGAGACCCAGTACTTC; CDR3 protein: CATRQNHGETQYF
D gene: NA; clone size: NA; V gene: TRBV20-1; J gene: TRBJ1-5; CDR3 DNA: TGCAGTGCTAAAAATTCGGGACACGATGATCAGCCCCAGCATTTT; CDR3 protein: CSAKNSGHDDQPQHF
D gene: NA; clone size: NA; V gene: TRBV5-1; J gene: TRBJ2-1; CDR3 DNA: TGCGCCAGCAGCCCCCGGACCTTCTACAATAAGCAGTTCTTC; CDR3 protein: CASSPRTFYNKQFF
D gene: NA; clone size: few; V gene: TRBV5-1; J gene: TRBJ2-1; CDR3 DNA: TGCGCCTGCGCACGGGAGAGCTCCTACAATGAGCAGTTCTTC; CDR3 protein: CACARESSYNEQFF
D gene: TRBD2; clone size: few; V gene: TRBV12-3/TRBV12-4; J gene: TRBJ2-1; CDR3 DNA: TGTGCCAGCAGTTTGGGCAGCGGGAGCTATAGTGAGCAGTTCTTC; CDR3 protein: CASSLGSGSYSEQFF
D gene: NA; clone size: once; V gene: TRBV9; J gene: TRBJ2-3; CDR3 DNA: TGTGCCAGCAGCCTCCCCGGGGGCAAAGGAGATACGCAGTATTTT; CDR3 protein: CASSLPGGKGDTQYF
D gene: TRBD2; clone size: few; V gene: TRBV20-1; J gene: TRBJ2-1; CDR3 DNA: TGCAGTGCTAGTTGGGGGAGTGGGTGGCTAGCGGGAGGAAGCTCCTACAATGAGCAGTTCTTC; CDR3 protein: CSASWGSGWLAGGSSYNEQFF
D gene: TRBD2; clone size: few; V gene: TRBV5-5; J gene: TRBJ2-5; CDR3 DNA: TGTGCCAGCAGCGGTCTAAGCGGGGGGCCCCAAGAGACCCAGTACTTC; CDR3 protein: CASSGLSGGPQETQYF
D gene: NA; clone size: once; V gene: TRBV2; J gene: TRBJ2-1; CDR3 DNA: TGTGCCAGCAGGCTCAGGGTGGTTGATGAGCAGTTCTTC; CDR3 protein: CASRLRVVDEQFF
D gene: NA; clone size: few; V gene: TRBV20-1; J gene: TRBJ2-3; CDR3 DNA: TGCAGTGCTAGAGATGGAAGACGAGATACGCAGTATTTT; CDR3 protein: CSARDGRRDTQYF
D gene: NA; clone size: few; V gene: TRBV5-1; J gene: TRBJ2-7; CDR3 DNA: TGCGCCAGCAGCTGGGGAGGCGGACAGAGCTCCTACGAGCAGTACTTC; CDR3 protein: CASSWGGGQSSYEQYF
D gene: NA; clone size: few; V gene: TRBV12-3/TRBV12-4; J gene: TRBJ2-7; CDR3 DNA: TGTGCCAGTGGAGGAACCCGGCGAGAGCAGTACTTC; CDR3 protein: CASGGTRREQYF
D gene: TRBD2; clone size: few; V gene: TRBV20-1; J gene: TRBJ2-1; CDR3 DNA: TGCAGTGCTAGAGATCGGGGGGGGCGGGGTTACAATGAGCAGTTCTTC; CDR3 protein: CSARDRGGRGYNEQFF
D gene: NA; clone size: NA; V gene: TRBV27; J gene: TRBJ2-3; CDR3 DNA: TGTGCCAGCACCACGCGTGGCACAGATACGCAGTATTTT; CDR3 protein: CASTTRGTDTQYF
D gene: NA; clone size: NA; V gene: TRBV2; J gene: TRBJ2-7; CDR3 DNA: TGTGCCAGCAATGAGCTAGGGATCGGCTACGAGCAGTACTTC; CDR3 protein: CASNELGIGYEQYF
D gene: NA; clone size: NA; V gene: TRBV5-5; J gene: TRBJ1-1; CDR3 DNA: TGTGCCAGCAGCGGCCTAGTGGGGACCACTGAAGCTTTCTTT; CDR3 protein: CASSGLVGTTEAFF
D gene: TRBD2; clone size: NA; V gene: TRBV7-9; J gene: TRBJ2-1; CDR3 DNA: TGTGCCAGCAGCTCTAGTGGGGACTATCATGAGCAGTTCTTC; CDR3 protein: CASSSSGDYHEQFF
D gene: NA; clone size: once; V gene: TRBV12-3/TRBV12-4; J gene: TRBJ1-2; CDR3 DNA: TGTGCCAGCAGTCCGGGCAACCGAGGGGACACCTTC; CDR3 protein: CASSPGNRGDTF
D gene: TRBD1; clone size: many; V gene: TRBV20-1; J gene: TRBJ2-7; CDR3 DNA: TGCAGTGCGGGCACAGGGGGCTCCTACGAGCAGTACTTC; CDR3 protein: CSAGTGGSYEQYF
D gene: NA; clone size: NA; V gene: TRBV2; J gene: TRBJ2-7; CDR3 DNA: TGTGCCAGCCTAGCCCTCAGGGAGGTCTACGAGCAGTACTTC; CDR3 protein: CASLALREVYEQYF
D gene: NA; clone size: few; V gene: TRBV3-1; J gene: TRBJ2-5; CDR3 DNA: TGTGCCAGCAGCCAAGCTTACCAAGAGACCCAGTACTTC; CDR3 protein: CASSQAYQETQYF
D gene: TRBD2; clone size: many; V gene: TRBV5-1; J gene: TRBJ2-7; CDR3 DNA: TGCGCCAGCAGCCAGGTTTCAGCGGGAGGCGCCTACGAGCAGTACTTC; CDR3 protein: CASSQVSAGGAYEQYF